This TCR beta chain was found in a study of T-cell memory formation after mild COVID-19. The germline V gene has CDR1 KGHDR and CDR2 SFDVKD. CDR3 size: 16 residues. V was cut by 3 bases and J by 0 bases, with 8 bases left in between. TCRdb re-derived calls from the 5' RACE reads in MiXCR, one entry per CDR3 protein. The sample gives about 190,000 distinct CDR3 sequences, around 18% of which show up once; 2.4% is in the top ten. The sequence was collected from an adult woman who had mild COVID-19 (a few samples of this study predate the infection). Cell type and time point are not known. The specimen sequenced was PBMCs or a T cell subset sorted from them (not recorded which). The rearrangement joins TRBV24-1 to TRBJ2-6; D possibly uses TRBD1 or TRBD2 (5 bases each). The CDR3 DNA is TGTGCCACCAGTGATGGGACGGGCTCTGGGGCCAACGTCCTGACTTTC. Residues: CATSDGTGSGANVLTF.